The clone carrying this T cell receptor beta chain has only a few counts. Its antigen is currently unknown. These data originate in a study of response to subunit inactivated influenza vaccine. TCRdb reprocessed the RT-PCR reads with MiXCR, giving one entry per CDR3 protein. Of about 780,000 distinct CDR3 sequences detected, approximately 17% appear once; the ten largest clones hold approximately 10%. Germline V gene sequence: CDR1 DFQATT, CDR2 SNEGSKA (reference sequence). This CDR3 is 18 amino acids long. J was trimmed by 7 bases and V by 1 base; bases with no gene match: 18. Findings of the study overall: The authors offered the suggestion that each seasonal influenza vaccination recruits few new T cells.

The genes are TRBV20-1 and TRBJ2-1; 8 positions agree with TRBD1. Sequenced here: PBMCs from blood, sampled 4 to 6 days after vaccination. This clonotype was sampled from a man aged 50 to 59 who received an inactivated influenza vaccine. The CDR3 DNA is TGCAGTGCTAGAGTTGGTACAGGGGGTTTTTACCAAAGGAATGAGCAGTTCTTC. Translation: CSARVGTGGFYQRNEQFF.